These 18 T cell receptor beta chains were sequenced from one sample in a study of shared clonotypes between healthy human individuals. Some clones are missing from TCRdb's copy, which holds only in-frame ones; the method was immunoSEQ multiplex PCR. The table lists about 2 million clones, about 95% of them singletons. The naive CD8 fraction comprised CD45RO-negative cells positively selected for CCR7 and excluded terminally differentiated effector memory CD45RA+ cells. The sequencing sample was made of naive CD8+ T cells sorted from blood. These receptors came from a man between 18 and 35 years old in good health.

V is TRBV6-5 and J is TRBJ2-3, with D uncertain. The CDR3 runs to 13 residues. CDR1 and CDR2 (germline): MNHEY, SVGAGI. The V end lost 4 bases, the J end lost 0 bases, and 5 bases lay between the germline ends. Here the CDR3 DNA reads TGTGCCAGCAGTTCCCTAAGCACAGATACGCAGTATTTT. Protein product: CASSSLSTDTQYF.

V is TRBV6-1 and J is TRBJ2-7, with D hard to call. The CDR3 contains 13 residues. V was shortened by 6 bases and J by 6 bases, with 15 bases between the two germline ends. Germline lookup yields CDR1 MNHNS and CDR2 SASEGT. The DNA of the CDR3 is TGTGCCAGCAGCGCCCTAGGACCCTTCGAGCAGTACTTC. It codes for CASSALGPFEQYF.

The rearrangement links TRBV11-2 to TRBJ1-1; D is undetermined. The CDR3 is 15 amino acids. Trimming took 7 bases from V and 3 from J, leaving 18 bases between them. Germline V CDR1 and CDR2: SGHAT, FQNNGV. The CDR3 DNA is TGTGCCAGCACCACGGTGGGATTCCCCCACACTGAAGCTTTCTTT. Amino acid sequence: CASTTVGFPHTEAFF.

This chain connects TRBV27 to TRBJ2-5; 7 nucleotides line up with TRBD2. The germline gives CDR1 MNHEY, CDR2 SMNVEV (reference sequence). The CDR3 extends over 15 amino acids. Trimming at V came to 1 base and at J to 0 bases, leaving 2 bases not matched to a gene. The CDR3 sequence: CASSLWAGDQETQYF. In DNA form, the CDR3 reads TGTGCCAGCAGTTTATGGGCGGGGGACCAAGAGACCCAGTACTTC.

The CDR3 nucleotides are TGTGCCAGCAGCCCCCTAGGGAGTGGCTACACCTTC. It codes for CASSPLGSGYTF. The V call is TRBV7-9, the J call TRBJ1-2, with D hard to call. Trimming pared 5 bases from V and 7 bases from J, leaving 11 bases between. CDR1 is SEHNR, CDR2 FQNEAQ, per germline (reference sequence). CDR3 length: 12 residues.

V gene TRBV12-5 combines with J gene TRBJ2-7, with D uncertain. Germline CDR1 is LGHNT and CDR2 is FRNRAP. V shed 6 bases and J shed 3 bases, with 12 bases lying between them. CDR3 length: 13 residues. The CDR3 DNA reads TGTGCTAGTGGCCCTTCGCTATACTACGAGCAGTACTTC. Translated, it gives CASGPSLYYEQYF.

The CDR3 sequence is CASADRGLSYEQYF. In DNA form, the CDR3 reads TGTGCCAGCGCGGACAGGGGGCTTTCCTACGAGCAGTACTTC. This chain links TRBV27 with TRBJ2-7, with 11 bases that match TRBD1. J lost 1 base, V lost 8 bases, and 4 bases had no gene match. CDR1 is MNHEY and CDR2 is SMNVEV in the germline V gene (reference sequence). CDR3 size: 14 residues.

Here the CDR3 reads CASSEEVGTVFTGELFF. DNA for the CDR3: TGTGCCAGCAGTGAAGAAGTCGGGACGGTCTTCACCGGGGAGCTGTTTTTT. The chain employs TRBV25-1 and TRBJ2-2; possibly TRBD1 or TRBD2 for D (5 bases each). V was clipped by 2 bases and J by 4 bases, with 17 bases between them. The CDR3 covers 17 residues. Germline CDR1 is MGHDK and CDR2 is SYGVNS.

The chain uses TRBV7-6 and TRBJ1-5; D ambiguous. CDR3 length: 17 amino acids. Germline V gene sequence: CDR1 SGHVS, CDR2 FNYEAQ. Trimming removed 6 bases at V and 0 bases at J, with 18 bases between. CDR3 protein: CASRLPAEWDSNQPQHF. CDR3 DNA: TGTGCCAGCAGATTACCGGCCGAATGGGATAGCAATCAGCCCCAGCATTTT. The entire variable domain, with the rest obtained from reference TRBV7-6 and TRBJ1-5, is as follows: GAGVSQSPRYKVTKRGQDVALRCDPISGHVSLYWYRQALGQGPEFLTYFNYEAQQDKSGLPNDRFSAERPEGSISTLTIQRTEQRDSAMYRCASRLPAEWDSNQPQHFGDGTRLSIL.

The CDR3 DNA reads TGTGCTAGTGGTTTGTTAAGCGTTGGGGGCAATCAGCCCCAGCATTTT. It yields the protein CASGLLSVGGNQPQHF. This chain joins TRBV12-5 and TRBJ1-5; no definite D call. Germline V gene data show CDR1 as LGHNT and CDR2 as FRNRAP. Trimming left V 2 bases short and J 2 bases short, with 13 bases between. The CDR3 contains 16 residues.

The sample holds a few counts of this clone. V usage is TRBV6-1 and J usage is TRBJ2-7, with D perhaps being TRBD1 or TRBD2 (6 bases each). Germline values: CDR1 MNHNS, CDR2 SASEGT. V dropped 4 bases and J dropped 0 bases, with 16 bases sitting between them. The CDR3 consists of 16 residues. The DNA of the CDR3 is TGTGCCAGCAGTGGGGGCGGGGACATAGTCTCCTACGAGCAGTACTTC. This sequence encodes CASSGGGDIVSYEQYF.

The genes are TRBV6-5 and TRBJ1-1, with no clear D. CDR3 length: 15 residues. CDR1 is MNHEY, CDR2 SVGAGI, per germline. Trimming removed 2 bases from V and 3 bases from J, with 13 bases in between. CDR3: CASSYLANLDTEAFF. The CDR3 DNA reads TGTGCCAGCAGTTACCTGGCGAATTTGGACACTGAAGCTTTCTTT.

The CDR3 DNA follows: TGTGCCAGCAGCCCAATGAGGGCATGGCCAGATACGCAGTATTTT. Translation gives CASSPMRAWPDTQYF. J is TRBJ2-3 and V is TRBV27; maybe TRBD2 (5 bases). The CDR3 totals 15 residues. Germline lookup yields CDR1 MNHEY and CDR2 SMNVEV (reference sequence). V gave up 6 bases and J gave up 4 bases, with 17 bases separating them.

This clone was recorded once. This sample also contains other DNA sequences that code for the same CDR3. This chain uses TRBV29-1 with TRBJ2-3; no reliable D call. The CDR3 spans 12 residues. Germline V gene data show CDR1 as SQVTM and CDR2 as ANQGSEA. The germline V and J ends were trimmed by 0 bases and 4 bases, with 5 bases remaining between them. CDR3 in DNA: TGCAGCGTTGAAGATCCCGCAGATACGCAGTATTTT. Translating gives CSVEDPADTQYF.

The chain joins TRBV7-9 to TRBJ1-5, with D unresolved. Per germline, CDR1 SEHNR and CDR2 FQNEAQ (reference sequence). V gave up 0 bases and J gave up 1 base, with 13 bases separating them. The CDR3 is 17 residues long. This chain's CDR3 is CASSLAAGPGSNQPQHF. As DNA, the CDR3 is TGTGCCAGCAGCTTAGCGGCCGGGCCTGGGAGCAATCAGCCCCAGCATTTT.

V is TRBV7-9 and J is TRBJ2-5, with D hard to call. V lost 4 bases and J lost 0, with 6 bases in between. CDR1 SEHNR and CDR2 FQNEAQ come from the germline V gene (reference sequence). The CDR3 loop spans 13 amino acids. In DNA, the CDR3 is TGTGCCAGCAGCTCCCGGGACCAAGAGACCCAGTACTTC. Protein sequence: CASSSRDQETQYF.

The chain links TRBV1 to TRBJ2-7; TRBD2, as called in the table, went unchecked against the DNA. TRBV1 is given as a pseudogene. The CDR3 has 18 residues. The DNA for the CDR3 is TGCACCAGCAGCCAATATTATCACACTAGCGGGAGTTCTTTCGAGCAGTACTTC. It translates to CTSSQYYHTSGSSFEQYF.

V is TRBV9 and J is TRBJ2-7, with D uncertain. Germline CDR1 reads SGDLS; CDR2 reads YYNGEE. V gave up 4 bases and J gave up 7 bases, with 15 bases separating them. The CDR3 runs 13 residues. The CDR3, as DNA: TGTGCCAGCAGCCCAACACCCCCCACTGAGCAGTACTTC. Its protein product is CASSPTPPTEQYF.